This record looks at one T cell receptor beta chain sequence and its context. Its target antigen remains unknown. No quality values exist for individual bases; no much larger clone is one base distant. The sample belongs to a study of shared clonotypes between healthy human individuals (dated by TCRdb to 2018 to 2020). As for the study more broadly: Two women and three men aged 18 to 49 years were included in the cohort. Per donor, three plates each were used for CD4 naive and CD4 memory, two for CD8 naive, and one for CD8 memory. To estimate repertoire size and how much clonotype sharing occurs between individuals, the study deeply sequenced the blood TCR repertoires of about five healthy adults. Libraries were prepared and TCR repertoires were sequenced by different laboratories using diverse techniques, in order to increase sequencing depth and limit assay-specific biases. Between about 0.9 and 8.9 billion PBMCs per donor were obtained by leukapheresis. Broader findings and caveats from the paper: Based on pairwise subsampling, the degree of clonotype sharing among donors was expected to be affected by sequencing depth. Higher generation probabilities were observed for clonotypes shared by all four sorted-subset donors than for non-shared clonotypes. Because the study included only a small number of donors, the genetic and exposure-history diversity represented was limited. Sampling was restricted to blood, and TCR repertoires in tissues likely differ from the TCR repertoires found in blood. Incomplete sequencing was indicated by rarefaction of sorted-subset datasets, despite the large sequencing depth. When a handful of donors were compared, the shared fraction of clonotypes was about 5% for naive CD4, around 3.5% for naive CD8, 2% to 2.5% for memory CD4, and 0.4% for memory CD8. Estimated clonotype richness was generally larger for naive than for memory subsets.

Using the deep immunoSEQ assay, multiplex PCR amplified TCR CDR3 regions from genomic DNA. Extracted genomic DNA from each cell subset was spread evenly across all wells of several immunoSEQ 96-well plates, with each plate serving as a replicate. For sorted subsets, about 200 ng genomic DNA, equal to tens of thousands of T cell genomes, was loaded into each replicate PCR. The purified libraries were quantified using a Qubit 3.0 fluorometer, sized with a Bioanalyzer 2100, and then quantified again using the KAPA Library Quantification kit. A separate single-read 150-cycle Illumina NextSeq 550 flow cell was used to sequence each immunoSEQ 96-well plate. Turning to the authors' computational methods: Because the immunoSEQ output included only junctional sequences and no quality scores, the filtering could not be the same as the filtering used for full-length reads. Sequences were annotated with PyIR, a Python wrapper for IgBLAST v1.9, and V/J genes and CDR3 were assigned using IMGT germline references. Reads with weak V/J assignments (E-value above 1e-6), missing CDR3, stop codons, out-of-frame junctions, or ambiguous translated residues were removed. V3J clonotypes were defined as sequences sharing an identical inferred V gene, J gene, and CDR3 amino acid sequence. The percentage overlap between two repertoires was calculated by dividing the number of shared unique clonotypes by the size of the smaller repertoire. Richness of each repertoire was evaluated using RTK rarefaction, the Chao1 estimator, and Recon v2.1 estimates of unobserved clonotypes. Generation probabilities were computed with OLGA for all TCRbeta clonotypes obtained by the gDNA method from a handful of donors. As stored in TCRdb, this immuneACCESS dataset retains in-frame rearrangements with V and J assigned. A fraction of the clones does not appear; measured against another copy, unresolved V genes explain less than half of the discrepancy, and the remainder lacks a known reason. V, J and clone size are taken as reported in that table, and D and trimming were inferred from the DNA itself. The table for this sample lists roughly 2.5 million clones; just over 90% of them were counted only once. Of the sample, over 0.12% is held by the ten largest clones.

The germline V gene supplies CDR1 KGHSY and CDR2 FQNENV. At the junction V is shortened by 1 base and J by 6 bases, with 10 bases in between. The CDR3 starts with the cysteine, ends with the phenylalanine, and has 15 residues. CDR3 DNA is the only sequence kept; it has 45 bases, read in frame from the first base. The donors were healthy, HIV-negative adults with no recently reported acute infections or vaccinations. Only Caucasian adults living in Nashville, Tennessee, USA were represented among the donors. CD4+ T cells were enriched by magnetic negative selection; naive cells were then positively selected on CD45RA, and the negative fraction formed the memory subset. Blood was obtained by leukapheresis, after which PBMCs were separated by Ficoll-Histopaque density gradient centrifugation and cryopreserved in liquid nitrogen vapor phase. Analytical flow cytometry was used to check the purity and quantity of each magnetically sorted T cell population. Genomic DNA was isolated from each sorted fraction and quantified by UV absorbance on a Nanodrop 2000c.

The rearranged segments are TRBV16 and TRBJ1-6; the D segment could be TRBD1, given 5 matching bases. Material for sequencing was naive CD4+ T cells sorted from blood. The sample's cell subset or site, from its label and the paper: CD45RA+ positively selected. This sequence was found in a man in his late teens or twenties in good health. The CDR3 here reads CASSQYGGVNSPLHF. The DNA sequence is TGTGCCAGCAGCCAATATGGAGGGGTTAATTCACCCCTCCACTTT.